The rows below give T cell receptor beta chains drawn from one sample of a study of T cells after yellow fever vaccination. From the 5' RACE reads, TCRdb called clonotypes with MiXCR, one entry per CDR3 protein. The table includes about 320,000 distinct CDR3 sequences, around 4.4% detected once. The input for sequencing was PBMCs, taken 15 days after the yellow fever booster vaccination. These receptors all come from a man aged 18 to 35 who received the YFV17D yellow fever vaccine. CDR3s leave out the opening cysteine and the closing phenylalanine or tryptophan. The listing skips clone size in some rows; elsewhere it reads once, few, many or a size class.

13	-	TRBV6-5	TRBJ1-2	ASSYSATHVYGYT
14	few	TRBV7-2	TRBJ2-1	ASSSSSGGRVNEQF
10	few	TRBV24-1	TRBJ1-1	ATRGGGTEAF
14	many	TRBV28	TRBJ1-5	ASRPVRRFSNQPQH
13	few	TRBV14	TRBJ1-1	ASSSNPMANAEAF
13	-	TRBV7-9	TRBJ2-2	ASSLRQGKDGELF
11	-	TRBV19	TRBJ1-5	ASSSSSNQPQH
13	few	TRBV3-1	TRBJ1-3	ASSSRTGPGNTIY
13	-	TRBV5-4	TRBJ2-3	ASSLTGQPTDTQY
16	-	TRBV3-1	TRBJ2-5	ASSSRPGTLFLGETQY
14	-	TRBV27	TRBJ1-6	ASSPYRGPYNSPLH
14	few	TRBV20-1	TRBJ1-5	SARIAGSIRNQPQH
12	many	TRBV5-1	TRBJ2-5	ASSWASGGGTQY
12	many	TRBV5-1	TRBJ1-1	ASSPLPGTDEAF
12	-	TRBV4-3	TRBJ2-3	ASSQQGGTDTQY
12	-	TRBV10-3	TRBJ1-4	AISESTGALKLF
13	-	TRBV2	TRBJ1-6	ASSDKQGENSPLH
11	-	TRBV5-4	TRBJ2-5	ASSFGVEETQY
10	few	TRBV10-3	TRBJ1-5	AISAGGSPQH
12	many	TRBV7-2	TRBJ2-5	ASSLGLAMQTQY
10	many	TRBV7-9	TRBJ1-1	ASSLDWRGAF
11	many	TRBV10-3	TRBJ1-1	AIRGEFGTEAF
13	few	TRBV6-6	TRBJ2-5	ASRPPGTYQETQY
14	few	TRBV10-3	TRBJ1-3	AISESHSRSGNTIY
11	few	TRBV12-5	TRBJ1-2	ASGFSGRFGYT
15	-	TRBV6-5	TRBJ2-2	ASSYSILAGGTGELF
11	-	TRBV5-1	TRBJ2-7	ASSPGFSYEQY
13	few	TRBV6-2/TRBV6-3	TRBJ2-3	ASSLDRVGADTQY
14	-	TRBV12-3/TRBV12-4	TRBJ2-1	ASSRTSGGGRNEQF
13	many	TRBV2	TRBJ2-7	ASSPQGRSYGEQY
11	many	TRBV29-1	TRBJ2-2	SVQGANTGELF
16	many	TRBV7-6	TRBJ2-2	ASSVMGQTLGNTGELF
13	few	TRBV3-1	TRBJ1-2	ASSQGRDRGYGYT
12	many	TRBV29-1	TRBJ2-2	SVEDRLNTGELF
16	-	TRBV11-2	TRBJ2-1	ASSIWGGLAATYNEQF
14	-	TRBV4-1	TRBJ2-1	ASSQGGSGGNNEQF
9	many	TRBV20-1	TRBJ2-3	SARNGDTQY
10	many	TRBV2	TRBJ2-7	ASGQSSYEQY
14	few	TRBV24-1	TRBJ2-2	ATSDSGTPNTGELF
14	-	TRBV7-9	TRBJ2-3	ASSGPDREGTDTQY
12	-	TRBV18	TRBJ1-4	ASSQTGPNEKLF